One sample yielded the 9 T cell receptor beta chains listed below, sequenced in a study of T cells expressing NK-cell markers. For each CDR3 protein, TCRdb gives one entry from its re-call of the 5' RACE reads, without DNA. The listing records roughly 180,000 distinct CDR3 sequences. The specimen was blood T cells: a sorted CD56 or NKG2C T cell subset, CD4+ or CD8+ T cells, or bulk PBMC T cells (not recorded which). All receptors come from a woman between 18 and 70 years old in good health.

The chain combines TRBV5-1 with TRBJ1-4; TCRdb's D call of TRBD1 is untestable without DNA. The germline V gene encodes CDR1 SGHRS and CDR2 YFSETQ. There are 16 residues in the CDR3. CDR3 in amino acids: CASSLIGQGSNEKLFF.

The V call is TRBV15, the J call TRBJ1-4; TCRdb's assignment of TRBD1 cannot be checked, as there is no DNA. CDR3 length equals 15 residues. Germline-derived CDR1 and CDR2 are LNHNV and YYDKDF (reference sequence). CDR3 region: CATSRGTETGEKLFF.

The chain recombines TRBV5-1 with TRBJ2-1. CDR3 length: 16 residues. CDR1 is SGHRS and CDR2 is YFSETQ in the germline V gene. CDR3 protein: CASRDASGGSYNEQFF.

V is TRBV29-1 and J is TRBJ1-2; the D call from TCRdb, TRBD1, cannot be confirmed without DNA. CDR1 and CDR2 from the germline V gene are SQVTM and ANQGSEA. This CDR3 has 14 amino acids. The CDR3 spells CSVNRDRVSYGYTF.

The chain has TRBV24-1 and TRBJ1-5. The germline CDR1 and CDR2 sequences are KGHDR and SFDVKD. The CDR3 consists of 14 residues. CDR3 amino acids: CATSDMGVNQPQHF.

This sequence joins TRBV5-5 and TRBJ1-4; TCRdb proposes TRBD1, but this gene call is untestable without DNA. The CDR3 contains 14 residues. Germline V lookup: CDR1 SGHKS, CDR2 YYEKEE (reference sequence). The CDR3: CASSPLARNEKLFF.

This chain links TRBV12-3 or TRBV12-4 with TRBJ1-2; TCRdb names TRBD1, which stays unverified in the absence of DNA. This CDR3 comprises 13 residues. CDR3 sequence: CASSLTGEYGYTF.

The chain employs TRBV5-1 and TRBJ2-3. The CDR3 sequence is 13 residues long. Germline CDR1 reads SGHRS; CDR2 reads YFSETQ. CDR3 residues: CASNWGQTDTQYF.

This chain links TRBV5-5 with TRBJ2-2; TCRdb's D call, TRBD1, is unchecked because there is no DNA. CDR3 length equals 14 residues. Per germline, CDR1 SGHKS and CDR2 YYEKEE (reference sequence). CDR3 sequence: CASSWPGTTGELFF.